This TCR beta chain was recorded in a study of control samples from healthy donors and cancer patients. This table comes from immunoSEQ multiplex PCR, and its TCRdb copy is limited to in-frame clones, with some not included. The sample shows tens of thousands of clones, around 87% of them seen only once. CDR1 and CDR2 (germline): SGHAT, FQDESV (reference sequence). Trimming took off 4 bases at V and 0 bases at J, with 9 bases between the two ends. The CDR3 length is 14 residues. The sequenced material came from PBMCs. V gene TRBV11-1 combines with J gene TRBJ1-1, with D tentatively TRBD1 (5 bases). This TCR was recovered from a woman in her sixties with lung cancer. CDR3 coding DNA: TGTGCCAGCAGCTCTAGACAGCTGAACACTGAAGCTTTCTTT. This sequence encodes CASSSRQLNTEAFF.